These 22 T cell receptor beta chains came from one sample sequenced in a study of OX40 agonist ivuxolimab in advanced cancers. Clones were sequenced by immunoSEQ multiplex PCR, and TCRdb holds only the in-frame ones, with some missing. The sample contains some 70,000 clones, about 79% of which appear only once. The sequencing here drew on CD4+ or CD8+ T cells sorted from blood, taken in a trial of the OX40 agonist ivuxolimab. All receptors come from an adult with an advanced solid tumor such as melanoma, head and neck, liver or kidney cancer.

The chain couples TRBV5-1 to TRBJ2-3; tentative D call: TRBD2 (6 bases). Germline V lookup: CDR1 SGHRS, CDR2 YFSETQ. The CDR3 sequence is 15 residues long. Trimming cost V 0 bases and J 2 bases, with 10 bases left between them. CDR3 sequence (DNA): TGCGCCAGCAGCTTGGGGTCGGGGGTCACAGATACGCAGTATTTT. Protein: CASSLGSGVTDTQYF.

This rearrangement joins TRBV6-5 to TRBJ1-1; 7 bases are shared with TRBD1. The CDR3 loop spans 13 amino acids. J was trimmed by 5 bases and V by 6 bases; bases with no gene match: 6. Germline CDR1 and CDR2: MNHEY and SVGAGI. The CDR3, as DNA: TGTGCCAGCAGCGACAGGGCAAGGACTGAAGCTTTCTTT. As protein: CASSDRARTEAFF.

V is TRBV14 and J is TRBJ2-5; TRBD1 aligns across 7 bases. The DNA end lines up better with TRBJ2-7; the J call may be wrong. The CDR3 spans 14 residues. CDR1 and CDR2 (germline): SGHDN, FVKESK. The chain's CDR3 is CASSLSGGDYEQYF. The CDR3 DNA sequence: TGTGCCAGCAGCCTCTCAGGGGGAGACTACGAGCAGTACTTC.

The chain carries TRBV20-1 and TRBJ2-7; D perhaps matches TRBD1 (6 bases). V was trimmed by 8 bases and J by 4 bases, leaving 12 bases between them. Germline V CDR1 and CDR2: DFQATT, SNEGSKA (reference sequence). The CDR3 runs to 11 residues. CDR3 protein: CSYRVSYEQYF. DNA of the CDR3: TGCAGTTACAGGGTGTCATACGAGCAGTACTTC.

This clone turned up a few times. The V call is TRBV7-9, the J call TRBJ2-7; 7 bases map to TRBD1. From germline, CDR1 is SEHNR and CDR2 FQNEAQ (reference sequence). V trimming: 2 bases; J trimming: 0 bases; junction bases outside the gene matches: 1. The length of the CDR3 is 14 residues. The CDR3 sequence is CASSLTGASYEQYF. The DNA for the CDR3 is TGTGCCAGCAGCTTAACAGGGGCCTCCTACGAGCAGTACTTC.

The chain joins TRBV19 to TRBJ2-7; 9 bases fit TRBD1. CDR1 LNHDA and CDR2 SQIVND come from the germline V gene (reference sequence). V was clipped by 6 bases and J by 2 bases; unmatched bases: 5. This CDR3 is 14 amino acids long. CDR3 sequence: CASRSRQGAYEQYF. CDR3 DNA sequence: TGTGCCAGTAGGTCGAGACAGGGGGCCTACGAGCAGTACTTC.

J is TRBJ2-7 and V is TRBV15; D is uncertain. V was shortened by 0 bases and J by 2 bases, with 11 bases between the two germline ends. This CDR3 region has 15 residues. Per the germline V gene, CDR1 is LNHNV and CDR2 is YYDKDF (reference sequence). The DNA for the CDR3 is TGTGCCACCAGCAGAGAAGGTGCAGACACCTACGAGCAGTACTTC. It is translated as CATSREGADTYEQYF.

In its sample, this clone was seen a few times. The J gene is TRBJ2-3, the V gene TRBV7-3; 10 bases fit TRBD2. Germline V CDR1 and CDR2: SGHTA, FQGTGA. This CDR3 contains 16 residues. Losses at the gene ends were 0 bases for V and 2 bases for J; bases not matched to a gene: 2. DNA for the CDR3: TGTGCCAGCAGCTTAACACTAGCGGGGTACACAGATACGCAGTATTTT. As protein: CASSLTLAGYTDTQYF.

This clone was detected once. CDR3: CATSSGLASRDEQFF. The CDR3 DNA reads TGTGCCACCAGCTCGGGACTAGCCTCTAGGGATGAGCAGTTCTTC. This rearrangement joins TRBV10-3 to TRBJ2-1, with 9 bases lining up with TRBD2. V trimming: 10 bases; J trimming: 8 bases; junction bases outside the gene matches: 15. This CDR3 region has 15 residues. Germline V gene data show CDR1 as ENHRY and CDR2 as SYGVKD.

The chain uses TRBV9 and TRBJ2-1; 8 nucleotides agree with TRBD2. V lost 4 bases to trimming and J lost 9 bases; unmatched junction nucleotides: 18. The CDR3 is made up of 17 amino acids. CDR1 is SGDLS, CDR2 YYNGEE, per germline. The CDR3: CASSPRAWRGAGGEQFF. The CDR3 region has the DNA TGTGCCAGCAGCCCGCGAGCTTGGCGGGGGGCCGGGGGTGAGCAGTTCTTC.

This clone was recorded only once. This chain links TRBV5-1 with TRBJ2-7; 9 bases line up with TRBD1. The CDR3 has 15 amino acids. In germline, CDR1 is SGHRS, CDR2 YFSETQ. Trimming at V came to 4 bases and at J to 4 bases, leaving 9 bases not matched to a gene. The CDR3 DNA follows: TGCGCCAGCAGCCCGGGACAGGGACTACGGTACGAGCAGTACTTC. This codes for CASSPGQGLRYEQYF.

The genes are TRBV7-9 and TRBJ2-5; perhaps TRBD2 as D (6 bases). The CDR3 totals 13 residues. Trimming removed 0 bases at V and 5 bases at J, with 7 bases between. The germline gives CDR1 SEHNR, CDR2 FQNEAQ (reference sequence). The CDR3 loop reads CASSLAGRETQYF. CDR3 nucleotides: TGTGCCAGCAGCTTAGCAGGGAGGGAGACCCAGTACTTC.

The J gene is TRBJ2-2, the V gene TRBV5-1, with 8 bases matching TRBD1. The germline V gene encodes CDR1 SGHRS and CDR2 YFSETQ. There are 19 residues in the CDR3. J gave up 1 base and V 0 bases, and 11 bases lay outside the gene matches. The chain's CDR3 is CASSLGPQGAGENTGELFF. CDR3 sequence (DNA): TGCGCCAGCAGCTTGGGACCTCAGGGGGCTGGGGAGAACACCGGGGAGCTGTTTTTT.

The CDR3 nucleotides are TGTGCCAGCAGTGACCCGGCAGGGGGGAGCAATCAGCCCCAGCATTTT. Protein product: CASSDPAGGSNQPQHF. The chain uses TRBV2 and TRBJ1-5, with TRBD1 identical over 7 bases. CDR3 length: 16 residues. The germline CDR1 and CDR2 sequences are SNHLY and FYNNEI. The ends lost 3 bases at V and 1 base at J; junction bases unmatched: 6.

The rearrangement uses TRBV6-5 and TRBJ2-5, with TRBD2 matching over 13 bases. Germline values: CDR1 MNHEY, CDR2 SVGAGI. The junction had 3 bases not matched to a gene; V was cut back by 4 bases and J by 4 bases. The CDR3 sequence is 15 residues long. For the CDR3, the DNA is TGTGCCAGCAGTTCGGGACTAGCGGGGAGAGAGACCCAGTACTTC. It codes for CASSSGLAGRETQYF.

The V gene is TRBV6-6, the J gene TRBJ2-7; D unclear. There are 12 residues in the CDR3. V was trimmed by 7 bases and J by 0 bases, leaving 7 bases between them. The V gene's germline CDR1 is MNHNY and CDR2 SVGAGI (reference sequence). DNA for the CDR3: TGTGCCAGCATGGGAAGCTCCTACGAGCAGTACTTC. Translating it yields CASMGSSYEQYF.

V usage is TRBV6-5 and J usage is TRBJ1-2; 7 bases are shared with TRBD1. The V gene end was trimmed by 1 base and the J gene end by 4 bases; junction bases not matched to a gene: 3. From germline, CDR1 is MNHEY and CDR2 SVGAGI. The CDR3 runs to 14 residues. CDR3 residues: CASSYYAGGYGYTF. In nucleotides, the CDR3 is TGTGCCAGCAGTTACTATGCAGGGGGCTATGGCTACACCTTC.

The chain employs TRBV18 and TRBJ1-2, with 10 bases identical to TRBD1. After removal of 1 base from V and 2 bases from J, the junction contained 4 bases not matched to a gene. In germline, CDR1 is KGHSH, CDR2 LQKENI. This CDR3 comprises 16 residues. This CDR3 reads CASSPRTGGVNYGYTF. In DNA form, the CDR3 reads TGTGCCAGCTCACCACGGACAGGGGGAGTCAACTATGGCTACACCTTC.

The gene calls are TRBV6-5 and TRBJ2-2; D unresolved. Germline values: CDR1 MNHEY, CDR2 SVGAGI. CDR3 size: 15 residues. V gave up 0 bases and J gave up 3 bases, with 8 bases separating them. The CDR3 sequence is CASSYSSGDTGELFF. As DNA, the CDR3 is TGTGCCAGCAGTTACTCGAGTGGAGACACCGGGGAGCTGTTTTTT.

The chain is built from TRBV9 and TRBJ2-7; D possibly uses TRBD1 or TRBD2 (5 bases each). CDR1 and CDR2 from the germline V gene are SGDLS and YYNGEE. Trimming left V 1 base short and J 6 bases short, with 14 bases between. CDR3 size: 14 residues. CDR3 coding DNA: TGTGCCAGCAGCGTAACTGGGACCGGGTCCGAGCAGTACTTC. Protein: CASSVTGTGSEQYF.

The CDR3, as DNA: TGTGCCAGCAGCTACCGGACAGGATCGAACACCGGGGAGCTGTTTTTT. The encoded protein is CASSYRTGSNTGELFF. The V call is TRBV7-9, the J call TRBJ2-2, with 7 bases matching TRBD1. Per germline, CDR1 SEHNR and CDR2 FQNEAQ (reference sequence). This CDR3 has 16 amino acids. Trimming took 4 bases from V and 0 from J; bases not matched to a gene: 5.

The chain carries TRBV6-1 and TRBJ2-1; a weak D match, TRBD1 (7 bases). CDR3 length equals 16 residues. The germline V and J ends were trimmed by 3 bases and 4 bases, with 16 bases remaining between them. CDR1 and CDR2 from the germline V gene are MNHNS and SASEGT. The DNA for the CDR3 is TGTGCCAGCAGTGATGTCGGCGGGACAGAGTACAATGAGCAGTTCTTC. Protein product: CASSDVGGTEYNEQFF.